A selection of T cell receptor beta chains follows, all from one sample in a study of radiotherapy plus CTLA-4 blockade in lung cancer. Assay used: immunoSEQ multiplex PCR; TCRdb lists only in-frame clones, some missing. Of about 68,000 clones in the sample, 79% were seen once. The source was peripheral blood, collected from a patient treated with radiotherapy plus ipilimumab. All receptors derive from a human donor with non-small cell lung cancer who had a complete response to radiotherapy plus ipilimumab. Both conserved end residues are part of each CDR3. The order of the fields is CDR3 length, clone size, J gene, V gene, D gene, CDR3 protein, CDR3 DNA. D genes are given only for firm matches. Clone size is shown for a subset of rows, as once, few, many or a class of expanded clone.

len: 15
abundance: NA
j_gene: TRBJ2-3
v_gene: TRBV15
d_gene: NA
CDR3aa: CATSRDPGTRDTQYF
CDR3nt: TGTGCCACCAGCAGAGATCCTGGGACCCGAGATACGCAGTATTTT

len: 15
abundance: NA
j_gene: TRBJ1-1
v_gene: TRBV5-1
d_gene: NA
CDR3aa: CASSLAPYGHTEAFF
CDR3nt: TGCGCCAGCAGCTTGGCCCCCTACGGTCACACTGAAGCTTTCTTT

len: 16
abundance: NA
j_gene: TRBJ2-5
v_gene: TRBV7-2
d_gene: TRBD2
CDR3aa: CASSFSLAGGIETQYF
CDR3nt: TGTGCCAGCAGCTTCTCACTAGCGGGAGGGATAGAGACCCAGTACTTC

len: 15
abundance: NA
j_gene: TRBJ2-2
v_gene: TRBV13
d_gene: NA
CDR3aa: CASSSPTLSTGELFF
CDR3nt: TGTGCCAGCAGCTCACCTACCCTCAGTACCGGGGAGCTGTTTTTT

len: 11
abundance: NA
j_gene: TRBJ2-7
v_gene: TRBV20-1
d_gene: TRBD1
CDR3aa: CSARHRGEQYF
CDR3nt: TGCAGTGCTAGACACAGGGGGGAGCAGTACTTC

len: 14
abundance: NA
j_gene: TRBJ1-1
v_gene: TRBV15
d_gene: NA
CDR3aa: CATSRSSVNTEAFF
CDR3nt: TGTGCCACCAGCAGATCCTCAGTGAACACTGAAGCTTTCTTT

len: 14
abundance: NA
j_gene: TRBJ1-5
v_gene: TRBV29-1
d_gene: TRBD1
CDR3aa: CSVSDRGPNQPQHF
CDR3nt: TGCAGCGTCTCGGACAGGGGGCCTAATCAGCCCCAGCATTTT

len: 12
abundance: once
j_gene: TRBJ2-3
v_gene: TRBV10-3
d_gene: NA
CDR3aa: CAISDSTDTQYF
CDR3nt: TGTGCCATCAGTGACAGCACAGATACGCAGTATTTT

len: 14
abundance: once
j_gene: TRBJ2-1
v_gene: TRBV9
d_gene: NA
CDR3aa: CASSVGAGKTMQFF
CDR3nt: TGTGCCAGCAGCGTAGGTGCGGGGAAGACAATGCAGTTCTTC

len: 14
abundance: NA
j_gene: TRBJ1-1
v_gene: TRBV2
d_gene: TRBD1
CDR3aa: CASRGTGPDTEAFF
CDR3nt: TGTGCCAGCAGGGGGACAGGACCCGACACTGAAGCTTTCTTT

len: 14
abundance: NA
j_gene: TRBJ1-1
v_gene: TRBV5-1
d_gene: NA
CDR3aa: CASSLRAGNTEAFF
CDR3nt: TGCGCCAGCAGCTTGCGGGCAGGGAACACTGAAGCTTTCTTT

len: 16
abundance: NA
j_gene: TRBJ2-1
v_gene: TRBV7-6
d_gene: TRBD2
CDR3aa: CASSPRTSGGGDEQFF
CDR3nt: TGTGCCAGCAGCCCGAGGACTAGCGGGGGAGGAGATGAGCAGTTCTTC

len: 14
abundance: NA
j_gene: TRBJ2-7
v_gene: TRBV18
d_gene: TRBD1
CDR3aa: CASSPGQTIYEQYF
CDR3nt: TGTGCCAGCTCACCGGGACAGACAATCTACGAGCAGTACTTC

len: 19
abundance: NA
j_gene: TRBJ2-4
v_gene: TRBV9
d_gene: TRBD2
CDR3aa: CASSVDGSGSRLSKNIQYF
CDR3nt: TGTGCCAGCAGCGTAGACGGTAGCGGGAGTCGATTATCCAAAAACATTCAGTACTTC

len: 15
abundance: NA
j_gene: TRBJ1-2
v_gene: TRBV7-2
d_gene: NA
CDR3aa: CASSLAGRVITGYTF
CDR3nt: TGTGCCAGCAGCTTAGCGGGAAGGGTTATTACTGGCTACACCTTC

len: 15
abundance: once
j_gene: TRBJ2-6
v_gene: TRBV19
d_gene: NA
CDR3aa: CASTYHRDGANVLTF
CDR3nt: TGTGCCAGTACCTACCACAGGGATGGGGCCAACGTCCTGACTTTC